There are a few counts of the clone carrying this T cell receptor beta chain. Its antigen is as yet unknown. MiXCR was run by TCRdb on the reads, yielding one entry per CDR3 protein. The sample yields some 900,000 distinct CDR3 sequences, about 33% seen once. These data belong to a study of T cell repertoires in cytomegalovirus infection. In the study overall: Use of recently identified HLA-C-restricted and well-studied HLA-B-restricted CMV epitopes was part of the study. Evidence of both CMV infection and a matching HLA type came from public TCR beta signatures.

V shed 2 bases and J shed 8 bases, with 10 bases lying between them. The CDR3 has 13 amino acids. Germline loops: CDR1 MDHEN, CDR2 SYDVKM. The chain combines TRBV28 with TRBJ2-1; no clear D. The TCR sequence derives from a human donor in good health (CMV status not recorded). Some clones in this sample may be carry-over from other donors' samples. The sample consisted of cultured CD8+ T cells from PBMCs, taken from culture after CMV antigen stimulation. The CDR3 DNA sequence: TGTGCCAGCAGTTTACGGCCCTCGGATGAGCAGTTCTTC. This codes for CASSLRPSDEQFF.